Below are 20 T cell receptor beta chains sequenced from a single sample in a study of control samples from healthy donors and cancer patients. This table comes from immunoSEQ multiplex PCR, and its TCRdb copy is limited to in-frame clones, with some not included. This table holds tens of thousands of clones, over 90% found once. Sequenced input: blood. The source of these receptors is a woman aged 18-35 years in good health.

This chain uses TRBV28 with TRBJ1-2; perhaps TRBD1 as D (6 bases). V lost 6 bases and J 8 bases, leaving 10 bases between the germline ends. Germline V lookup: CDR1 MDHEN, CDR2 SYDVKM. The CDR3 is made up of 11 amino acids. The chain's CDR3 is CASSTGNGYTF. The CDR3, as DNA: TGTGCCAGCAGCACAGGGAACGGCTACACCTTC.

The chain links TRBV5-4 to TRBJ2-5; D gene ambiguous. The V end was cut by 0 bases, the J end by 0 bases, with 6 bases between. Germline V gene data show CDR1 as SGHNT and CDR2 as YYREEE (reference sequence). The length of the CDR3 is 14 residues. The CDR3 here is CASSLAGNQETQYF. The CDR3 nucleotides are TGTGCCAGCAGCTTGGCAGGCAACCAAGAGACCCAGTACTTC.

This sequence joins TRBV29-1 and TRBJ2-2, with D unresolved. This CDR3 spans 13 amino acids. V was clipped by 4 bases and J by 3 bases, with 9 bases between them. Germline loops: CDR1 SQVTM, CDR2 ANQGSEA. The DNA of the CDR3 is TGCAGCGTTGGCCCTCGGGACACCGGGGAGCTGTTTTTT. Translation gives CSVGPRDTGELFF.

The chain uses TRBV18 and TRBJ1-2; D possibly corresponds to TRBD1 (5 bases). The CDR3 extends over 13 amino acids. CDR1 is KGHSH, CDR2 LQKENI, per germline. The V and J ends lost 2 bases and 6 bases respectively, with 10 bases between them. CDR3 sequence (DNA): TGTGCCAGCTCACCATGGGGGAGCGATGGCTACACCTTC. This gives the protein CASSPWGSDGYTF.

The chain combines TRBV15 with TRBJ1-6, with D unclear. Germline CDR1 and CDR2: LNHNV and YYDKDF (reference sequence). This CDR3 spans 15 amino acids. With 0 bases removed from V and 4 bases from J, the gap between germline ends came to 7 bases. The CDR3 is CATSRDGGYNSPLHF. CDR3 DNA: TGTGCCACCAGCAGAGATGGTGGTTATAATTCACCCCTCCACTTT.

This sequence joins TRBV25-1 and TRBJ1-2; D might be TRBD1 (5 bases). Germline-derived CDR1 and CDR2 are MGHDK and SYGVNS. V was shortened by 1 base and J by 4 bases, with 10 bases between the two germline ends. The CDR3 extends over 14 amino acids. The CDR3 here is CASSESAGSYGYTF. The CDR3 coding sequence is TGTGCCAGCAGTGAATCAGCAGGGAGCTATGGCTACACCTTC.

This clone was picked up a small number of times. The chain combines TRBV19 with TRBJ2-7, with TRBD1 identical over 7 bases. V gave up 4 bases and J gave up 5 bases; unmatched junction bases: 5. This CDR3 has 13 residues. CDR1 and CDR2 (germline): LNHDA, SQIVND (reference sequence). DNA of the CDR3: TGTGCCAGTAGTAGGGGACAGACCAACGAGCAGTACTTC. It codes for CASSRGQTNEQYF.

This rearrangement joins TRBV11-3 to TRBJ2-7; 8 nucleotides align to TRBD2. V was pared by 4 bases and J by 3 bases, with 5 bases of the junction left unmatched. Germline lookup yields CDR1 SGHNT and CDR2 YENEEA. The CDR3 extends over 14 amino acids. The CDR3 is CASSYRGGDYEQYF. In DNA form, the CDR3 reads TGTGCCAGCAGCTACCGGGGGGGAGACTACGAGCAGTACTTC.

In DNA, the CDR3 is TGTGCCAGCAGCCTTAAAACCGGACCCGGGAATCAGCCCCAGCATTTT. Amino acids: CASSLKTGPGNQPQHF. The V and J genes are TRBV28 and TRBJ1-5; D is ambiguous. Between the trimmed V and J ends, which lost 6 bases and 4 bases, there was a span of 19 bases. The CDR3 consists of 16 residues. CDR1 MDHEN and CDR2 SYDVKM come from the germline V gene.

The J gene is TRBJ1-3, the V gene TRBV19; D not resolved. Germline V gene lookup returns CDR1 LNHDA and CDR2 SQIVND (reference sequence). Between the trimmed V and J ends, which lost 5 bases and 0 bases, there was a span of 14 bases. CDR3 length: 16 residues. The CDR3 bases are TGTGCCAGTAGTCGGGCCCATACCAACTCTGGAAACACCATATATTTT. Its protein product is CASSRAHTNSGNTIYF.

This chain connects TRBV28 to TRBJ1-1, with D uncertain. V lost 1 base, J lost 1 base, and 7 bases lay in between. The CDR3 covers 14 residues. Germline CDR1 is MDHEN and CDR2 is SYDVKM. The CDR3 here is CASSLLYRNTEAFF. DNA for the CDR3: TGTGCCAGCAGTTTATTGTACCGGAACACTGAAGCTTTCTTT.

The chain recombines TRBV27 with TRBJ2-2, with 9 nucleotides matching TRBD1. Losses at the gene ends were 10 bases for V and 5 bases for J; bases not matched to a gene: 5. The CDR3 spans 13 residues. From germline, CDR1 is MNHEY and CDR2 SMNVEV (reference sequence). CDR3 residues: CATRTGATGELFF. In DNA, the CDR3 is TGTGCCACCCGGACAGGGGCGACCGGGGAGCTGTTTTTT.

This rearrangement joins TRBV28 to TRBJ1-3; D uncertain. Deletions cut 1 base from V and 0 bases from J, with 7 bases between. There are 15 residues in the CDR3. Germline loops: CDR1 MDHEN, CDR2 SYDVKM. CDR3 in DNA: TGTGCCAGCAGTTTATCCCGAGGCTCTGGAAACACCATATATTTT. Amino acids: CASSLSRGSGNTIYF.

The V call is TRBV20-1, the J call TRBJ1-5; D is undetermined. Per germline, CDR1 DFQATT and CDR2 SNEGSKA (reference sequence). V shed 3 bases and J shed 1 base, with 7 bases lying between them. This CDR3 has 13 amino acids. CDR3 DNA: TGCAGTGCTAGTGGCAGGAGCAATCAGCCCCAGCATTTT. Translation gives CSASGRSNQPQHF.

This chain connects TRBV7-9 to TRBJ2-7, with TRBD1 identical over 7 bases. This CDR3 spans 14 amino acids. In germline, CDR1 is SEHNR, CDR2 FQNEAQ (reference sequence). The junction had 4 bases not matched to a gene; V was cut back by 1 base and J by 4 bases. The DNA of the CDR3 is TGTGCCAGCAGCTTAGGAGGGACAGTATACGAGCAGTACTTC. Residues: CASSLGGTVYEQYF.

The rearrangement joins TRBV10-3 to TRBJ2-2; the match to TRBD2 covers 12 bases. Germline V lookup: CDR1 ENHRY, CDR2 SYGVKD. After removal of 5 bases from V and 8 bases from J, the junction contained 9 bases not matched to a gene. CDR3 length equals 16 residues. CDR3 DNA sequence: TGTGCCATCAGTCCGACTAGCGGGAGTGCCTTGGGGGAGCTGTTTTTT. Its protein product is CAISPTSGSALGELFF.

The J gene is TRBJ1-2, the V gene TRBV5-1, with TRBD1 matching 7 bases. The CDR3 is 14 residues long. V lost 1 base to trimming and J lost 2 bases; unmatched junction nucleotides: 2. In germline, CDR1 is SGHRS, CDR2 YFSETQ. The CDR3 DNA sequence: TGCGCCAGCAGCTTGTCGACAGGGAACTATGGCTACACCTTC. The encoded protein is CASSLSTGNYGYTF.

The J gene is TRBJ1-1, the V gene TRBV27; possibly TRBD1 for D (6 bases). This CDR3 has 13 amino acids. Germline assignment: CDR1 MNHEY and CDR2 SMNVEV (reference sequence). Trimming stripped 5 bases from V and 5 bases from J, with 12 bases between. CDR3 in DNA: TGTGCCAGCAGTCTAGCTCAGGGGACTGAAGCTTTCTTT. Protein product: CASSLAQGTEAFF.

The chain uses TRBV27 and TRBJ2-3; 12 nucleotides match TRBD2. Germline values: CDR1 MNHEY, CDR2 SMNVEV (reference sequence). J gave up 6 bases and V 6 bases, and 4 bases lay outside the gene matches. The CDR3 has 14 residues. The CDR3 sequence is CASRLAGGLDTQYF. The CDR3 region has the DNA TGTGCCAGCAGACTAGCGGGGGGACTGGATACGCAGTATTTT.

The rearrangement joins TRBV7-3 to TRBJ2-1; 12 bases agree with TRBD2. Germline V lookup: CDR1 SGHTA, CDR2 FQGTGA. Trimming at V came to 1 base and at J to 5 bases, leaving 12 bases not matched to a gene. This CDR3 is built from 19 residues. The CDR3 bases are TGTGCCAGCAGCTTAAGGCCACGAGCTAGCGGGGGGGCTAACAATGAGCAGTTCTTC. Protein product: CASSLRPRASGGANNEQFF.